Following are 32 T cell receptor beta chains from one sample sequenced in a study of blood T cell repertoires in COVID-19. TCRdb's copy holds only in-frame clones and misses some; the assay was immunoSEQ multiplex PCR. The data contain 200,000 to 250,000 clones, 80% to 90% of them seen just once; the ten biggest clones take up around 3.5%. The sequencing input was PBMCs or T cells enriched from blood (not recorded which). The receptors come from a woman in her forties with acute COVID-19.

The gene calls are TRBV11-3 and TRBJ2-1, with 9 nucleotides matching TRBD2. Germline loops: CDR1 SGHNT, CDR2 YENEEA. The CDR3 is 15 residues long. J gave up 7 bases and V 5 bases, and 9 bases lay outside the gene matches. CDR3 residues: CASSRELAGVNEQFF. CDR3 DNA sequence: TGTGCCAGCAGCAGAGAACTAGCGGGCGTAAATGAGCAGTTCTTC.

V gene TRBV10-3 combines with J gene TRBJ1-1; no definite D call. The CDR3 has 10 amino acids. Trimming shortened V by 10 bases and J by 5 bases, and 8 bases separated the two germline ends. Germline values: CDR1 ENHRY, CDR2 SYGVKD. The CDR3 here is CATSGTEAFF. The DNA for the CDR3 is TGTGCCACCTCGGGGACTGAAGCTTTCTTT.

This rearrangement joins TRBV6-5 to TRBJ1-3; tentative D call: TRBD1 (6 bases). The CDR3 consists of 15 residues. Germline CDR1 MNHEY, CDR2 SVGAGI. V was cut by 6 bases and J by 0 bases, with 12 bases left in between. In nucleotides, the CDR3 is TGTGCCAGCAGGCTTGGACAGAACTCTGGAAACACCATATATTTT. Its translation is CASRLGQNSGNTIYF.

This clone was detected only a few times. The rearrangement links TRBV7-9 to TRBJ2-1; the match to TRBD2 covers 10 bases. There are 14 residues in the CDR3. CDR1 is SEHNR, CDR2 FQNEAQ, per germline (reference sequence). V lost 5 bases, J lost 3 bases, and 1 base stayed unmatched. CDR3 coding DNA: TGTGCCAGCAGCCGGACTAGCGGCTACAATGAGCAGTTCTTC. Amino acid sequence: CASSRTSGYNEQFF.

The rearrangement uses TRBV29-1 and TRBJ2-1; D is unclear. Germline V gene lookup returns CDR1 SQVTM and CDR2 ANQGSEA. The CDR3 contains 11 residues. V was cut by 4 bases and J by 6 bases, with 7 bases left in between. The CDR3 spells CSVAASNEQFF. The DNA of the CDR3 is TGCAGCGTTGCCGCGAGCAATGAGCAGTTCTTC.

This clone was seen only once. The chain carries TRBV5-8 and TRBJ2-1; 11 positions match TRBD2. Germline V CDR1 and CDR2: SGHTS, YDEGEE. The length of the CDR3 is 16 residues. J gave up 2 bases and V 3 bases, and 4 bases lay outside the gene matches. This CDR3 is CASSSIAGGAYNEQFF. DNA of the CDR3: TGTGCCAGCAGCTCCATAGCGGGGGGGGCCTACAATGAGCAGTTCTTC.

The chain links TRBV9 to TRBJ1-1; tentatively, D is TRBD1 (5 bases). Trimming took off 3 bases at V and 4 bases at J, with 16 bases between the two ends. Germline V gives CDR1 SGDLS, CDR2 YYNGEE. There are 15 residues in the CDR3. In nucleotides, the CDR3 is TGTGCCAGCAGCGAGACCGGGGGACTCGGCACTGAAGCTTTCTTT. Translating gives CASSETGGLGTEAFF.

This chain uses TRBV5-1 with TRBJ2-3; 9 nucleotides agree with TRBD1. CDR3 length: 16 residues. CDR1 SGHRS and CDR2 YFSETQ come from the germline V gene. V lost 0 bases to trimming and J lost 2 bases; unmatched junction nucleotides: 4. In DNA, the CDR3 is TGCGCCAGCAGCTTGGATGGGACAGGGACCACAGATACGCAGTATTTT. It encodes CASSLDGTGTTDTQYF.

The chain recombines TRBV29-1 with TRBJ2-1; the D is unclear. This CDR3 is built from 10 residues. Trimming removed 7 bases from V and 5 bases from J, with 6 bases in between. From germline, CDR1 is SQVTM and CDR2 ANQGSEA. The CDR3 DNA follows: TGCAGCGGCGGAGACAATGAGCAGTTCTTC. Translated, it gives CSGGDNEQFF.

The V and J genes are TRBV9 and TRBJ1-3; D uncertain. The CDR3 length is 13 residues. V shed 0 bases and J shed 4 bases, with 5 bases lying between them. The V gene's germline CDR1 is SGDLS and CDR2 YYNGEE. The CDR3 DNA reads TGTGCCAGCAGCGTAGGAACAGGAAACACCATATATTTT. This gives the protein CASSVGTGNTIYF.

J is TRBJ1-2 and V is TRBV5-1, with 7 bases fitting TRBD1. The trim removed 5 bases at V and 5 bases at J, leaving 9 bases unmatched. Germline V gene data show CDR1 as SGHRS and CDR2 as YFSETQ. CDR3 length equals 14 residues. Here the CDR3 DNA reads TGCGCCAGCAGAAACCGGACAGGCAGATATGGCTACACCTTC. Translating it yields CASRNRTGRYGYTF. The full variable domain, with the rest looked up from reference TRBV5-1 and TRBJ1-2, is KAGVTQTPRYLIKTRGQQVTLSCSPISGHRSVSWYQQTPGQGLQFLFEYFSETQRNKGNFPGRFSGRQFSNSRSEMNVSTLELGDSALYLCASRNRTGRYGYTFGSGTRLTVV.

The chain couples TRBV4-3 to TRBJ1-2, with 10 bases that match TRBD1. Losses at the gene ends were 0 bases for V and 5 bases for J; bases not matched to a gene: 9. The CDR3 totals 17 residues. CDR1 and CDR2 from the germline V gene are LGHNA and YSLEER. The CDR3 loop is CASSQDTWTGGSYGYTF. DNA of the CDR3: TGCGCCAGCAGCCAAGATACTTGGACAGGGGGTTCGTATGGCTACACCTTC.

The chain combines TRBV15 with TRBJ2-5, with a tentative D call TRBD2 (6 bases). The CDR3 runs to 14 residues. Germline CDR1 and CDR2: LNHNV and YYDKDF (reference sequence). The V end was cut by 3 bases, the J end by 5 bases, with 13 bases between. The CDR3 protein is CATSRGTGGETQYF. The CDR3 DNA reads TGTGCCACCAGCAGGGGTACTGGGGGGGAGACCCAGTACTTC.

The chain carries TRBV6-2 or TRBV6-3 and TRBJ1-1; D is unresolved. Germline V gene data show CDR1 as MNHEY and CDR2 as SVGEGT. With 0 bases removed from V and 5 bases from J, the gap between germline ends came to 16 bases. The CDR3 is 16 amino acids. The CDR3 loop is CASSYSPRTEETEAFF. The CDR3 nucleotides read TGTGCCAGCAGTTACTCGCCCCGGACGGAGGAAACTGAAGCTTTCTTT.

The chain combines TRBV19 with TRBJ2-3, with D tentatively TRBD2 (6 bases). This CDR3 is built from 13 residues. V lost 8 bases and J lost 3, with 12 bases in between. Germline V gene sequence: CDR1 LNHDA, CDR2 SQIVND (reference sequence). As DNA, the CDR3 is TGTGCCAGTGGGGACTTTGGAACAGATACGCAGTATTTT. It encodes CASGDFGTDTQYF.

The rearrangement joins TRBV6-5 to TRBJ1-2; D uncertain. V was pared by 2 bases and J by 4 bases, with 17 bases between. CDR1 and CDR2 from the germline V gene are MNHEY and SVGAGI. This CDR3 is 16 amino acids long. The CDR3 sequence: CASSYRAAVPLYGYTF. The CDR3 nucleotides are TGTGCCAGCAGTTACCGCGCGGCAGTTCCCCTCTATGGCTACACCTTC.

This chain joins TRBV6-2 or TRBV6-3 and TRBJ1-1; D is possibly TRBD1 (5 bases). The CDR3 is 15 residues long. Between the trimmed V and J ends, which lost 4 bases and 6 bases, there was a span of 18 bases. Germline CDR1 is MNHEY and CDR2 is SVGEGT. CDR3 sequence (DNA): TGTGCCAGCAGTTTCGGACACCCCCTTACACCTGAAGCTTTCTTT. It specifies CASSFGHPLTPEAFF.

This chain uses TRBV5-4 with TRBJ2-7; the match to TRBD1 covers 10 bases. The trim removed 3 bases at V and 4 bases at J, leaving 1 base unmatched. This CDR3 is built from 13 residues. Per germline, CDR1 SGHNT and CDR2 YYREEE (reference sequence). CDR3 coding DNA: TGTGCCAGCAGCTCGGGACAGGGGTACGAGCAGTACTTC. The encoded protein is CASSSGQGYEQYF.

The rearrangement joins TRBV30 to TRBJ1-4, with D possibly TRBD1 on 6 matching bases. V was shortened by 8 bases and J by 5 bases, with 12 bases between the two germline ends. Germline lookup yields CDR1 GTSNPN and CDR2 SVGIG (reference sequence). The CDR3 spans 12 residues. The CDR3 nucleotides read TGTGCCCTAGAGGGGGGGAATGAAAAACTGTTTTTT. Its translation: CALEGGNEKLFF.

This chain joins TRBV28 and TRBJ1-1; D gene unclear. The CDR3 loop spans 13 amino acids. Trimming took 5 bases from V and 4 from J, leaving 11 bases between them. Germline CDR1 and CDR2: MDHEN and SYDVKM. The CDR3 protein is CASSMTSPTEAFF. CDR3 bases: TGTGCCAGCAGTATGACAAGCCCCACTGAAGCTTTCTTT.

The genes are TRBV7-2 and TRBJ1-2; D possibly corresponds to TRBD1 (5 bases). V was clipped by 1 base and J by 2 bases, with 8 bases between them. This CDR3 spans 14 amino acids. Germline values: CDR1 SGHTA, CDR2 FQGNSA. DNA of the CDR3: TGTGCCAGCAGCTTAGGACAGCGAAACTATGGCTACACCTTC. Translating gives CASSLGQRNYGYTF.

This chain connects TRBV7-2 to TRBJ1-3; TRBD1 agrees at 8 bases. With V trimmed by 0 bases and J by 0 bases, 16 bases remained unmatched. CDR1 is SGHTA, CDR2 FQGNSA, per germline. There are 21 residues in the CDR3. Here the CDR3 DNA reads TGTGCCAGCAGCTTAGCTCTTCGAAGGGGGACAGGCCTTCACTCTGGAAACACCATATATTTT. Its protein is CASSLALRRGTGLHSGNTIYF.

The chain combines TRBV2 with TRBJ1-2; the match to TRBD1 covers 9 bases. The CDR3 runs 15 residues. The J segment lost 7 bases and the V segment lost 10 bases, leaving 16 bases of the junction unmatched. Germline V gene data show CDR1 as SNHLY and CDR2 as FYNNEI. This chain's CDR3 is CAKDRPGTGLGGYTF. The CDR3 nucleotides read TGTGCCAAAGACAGACCCGGGACAGGGTTAGGTGGCTACACCTTC. Using reference TRBV2 and TRBJ1-2 for the parts outside the CDR3, the full variable domain is EPEVTQTPSHQVTQMGQEVILRCVPISNHLYFYWYRQILGQKVEFLVSFYNNEISEKSEIFDDQFSVERPDGSNFTLKIRSTKLEDSAMYFCAKDRPGTGLGGYTFGSGTRLTVV.

The genes are TRBV5-8 and TRBJ1-2; 10 bases line up with TRBD1. Looked up from germline, CDR1 is SGHTS and CDR2 is YDEGEE. There are 17 residues in the CDR3. Trimming cost V 3 bases and J 4 bases; bases outside gene matches: 12. The CDR3: CASSWDRGRIGGYGYTF. The DNA of the CDR3 is TGTGCCAGCAGCTGGGACAGGGGACGGATCGGGGGCTATGGCTACACCTTC.

This chain connects TRBV7-6 to TRBJ2-3; TRBD2 agrees at 13 bases. The V gene end was trimmed by 3 bases and the J gene end by 3 bases; junction bases not matched to a gene: 6. The CDR3 covers 17 residues. Germline V gene data show CDR1 as SGHVS and CDR2 as FNYEAQ. The CDR3 reads CASSLQPTSGGTDTQYF. CDR3 sequence (DNA): TGTGCCAGCAGCTTGCAACCGACTAGCGGGGGGACAGATACGCAGTATTTT. Drawing the rest from reference TRBV7-6 and TRBJ2-3, the complete variable domain is GAGVSQSPRYKVTKRGQDVALRCDPISGHVSLYWYRQALGQGPEFLTYFNYEAQQDKSGLPNDRFSAERPEGSISTLTIQRTEQRDSAMYRCASSLQPTSGGTDTQYFGPGTRLTVL.

The chain employs TRBV7-3 and TRBJ1-1; the D is unclear. Per germline, CDR1 SGHTA and CDR2 FQGTGA. The length of the CDR3 is 13 residues. The V end was cut by 5 bases, the J end by 1 base, with 8 bases between. The CDR3 here is CASSMGGNTEAFF. CDR3 DNA sequence: TGTGCCAGCAGCATGGGAGGGAACACTGAAGCTTTCTTT.

This clone showed up just once. This chain uses TRBV29-1 with TRBJ1-2, with TRBD1 matching 8 bases. Per the germline V gene, CDR1 is SQVTM and CDR2 is ANQGSEA. The CDR3 sequence is 12 residues long. V trimming: 4 bases; J trimming: 8 bases; junction bases outside the gene matches: 6. The CDR3 reads CSVVQGERGYTF. The CDR3, as DNA: TGCAGCGTTGTACAGGGGGAGCGGGGCTACACCTTC.

This clone appeared a single time. V usage is TRBV5-4 and J usage is TRBJ1-2, with D unresolved. The length of the CDR3 is 14 residues. Between the trimmed V and J ends, which lost 0 bases and 2 bases, there was a span of 8 bases. CDR1 SGHNT and CDR2 YYREEE come from the germline V gene (reference sequence). CDR3 region: CASSLVAVNYGYTF. In nucleotides, the CDR3 is TGTGCCAGCAGCTTGGTGGCGGTGAACTATGGCTACACCTTC.

The genes are TRBV2 and TRBJ1-2; tentative D call: TRBD1 (6 bases). Germline CDR1 reads SNHLY; CDR2 reads FYNNEI. The CDR3 has 10 residues. The ends were cut back, 9 bases at V and 7 bases at J, with 9 bases in the middle. The CDR3 is CASGQSGYTF. In DNA form, the CDR3 reads TGTGCCAGTGGACAGTCTGGCTACACCTTC. Combining the CDR3 with reference TRBV2 and TRBJ1-2 gives the whole variable domain EPEVTQTPSHQVTQMGQEVILRCVPISNHLYFYWYRQILGQKVEFLVSFYNNEISEKSEIFDDQFSVERPDGSNFTLKIRSTKLEDSAMYFCASGQSGYTFGSGTRLTVV.

The chain carries TRBV19 and TRBJ1-1; D call uncertain. CDR3 size: 13 residues. The germline V and J ends were trimmed by 7 bases and 1 base, with 10 bases remaining between them. Germline V CDR1 and CDR2: LNHDA, SQIVND (reference sequence). The CDR3 loop reads CASNPRQNTEAFF. The DNA for the CDR3 is TGTGCCAGTAACCCCCGACAGAACACTGAAGCTTTCTTT.

The genes are TRBV7-8 and TRBJ2-1, with D perhaps matching TRBD2 (6 bases). The CDR3 has 15 residues. V shed 2 bases and J shed 3 bases, with 11 bases lying between them. Germline CDR1 SGHVS, CDR2 FQNEAQ. The CDR3 loop reads CASSLPGLGYNEQFF. CDR3 sequence (DNA): TGTGCCAGCAGCTTACCGGGACTCGGCTACAATGAGCAGTTCTTC.

This chain connects TRBV4-1 to TRBJ1-2, with 12 bases lining up with TRBD1. The CDR3 has 15 residues. Trimming removed 1 base from V and 5 bases from J; junction bases left unmatched: 2. The V gene's germline CDR1 is MGHRA and CDR2 YSYEKL. The CDR3 DNA sequence: TGCGCCAGCAGCCAAGTGGGACAGGGGGCTTATGGCTACACCTTC. Amino acid sequence: CASSQVGQGAYGYTF.